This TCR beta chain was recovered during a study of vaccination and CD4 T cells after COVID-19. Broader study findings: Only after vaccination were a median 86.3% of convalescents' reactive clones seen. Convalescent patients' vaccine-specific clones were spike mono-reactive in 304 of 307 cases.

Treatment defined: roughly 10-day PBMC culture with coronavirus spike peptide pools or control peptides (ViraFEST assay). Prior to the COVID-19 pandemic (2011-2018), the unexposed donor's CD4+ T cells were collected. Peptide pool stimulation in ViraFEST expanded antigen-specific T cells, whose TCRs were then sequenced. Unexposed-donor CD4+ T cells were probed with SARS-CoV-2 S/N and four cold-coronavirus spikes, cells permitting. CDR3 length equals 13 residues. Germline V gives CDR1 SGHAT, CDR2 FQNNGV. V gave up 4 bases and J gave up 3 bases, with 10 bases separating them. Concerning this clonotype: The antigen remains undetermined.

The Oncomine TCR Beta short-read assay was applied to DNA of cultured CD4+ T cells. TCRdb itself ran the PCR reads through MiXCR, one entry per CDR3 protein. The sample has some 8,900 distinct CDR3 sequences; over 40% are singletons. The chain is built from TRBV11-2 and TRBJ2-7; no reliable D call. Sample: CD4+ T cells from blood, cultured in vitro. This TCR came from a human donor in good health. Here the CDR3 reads CASSSPVRYEQYF. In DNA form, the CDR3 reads TGTGCCAGCAGCTCACCGGTGCGCTACGAGCAGTACTTC.